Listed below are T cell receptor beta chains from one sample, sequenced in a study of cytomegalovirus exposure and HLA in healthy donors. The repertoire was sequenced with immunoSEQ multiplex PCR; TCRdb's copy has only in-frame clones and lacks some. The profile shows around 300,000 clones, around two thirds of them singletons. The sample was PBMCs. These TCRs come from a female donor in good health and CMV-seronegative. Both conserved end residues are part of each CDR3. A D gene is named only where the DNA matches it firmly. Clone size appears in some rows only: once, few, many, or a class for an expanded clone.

CASSYSPAPTYEQYF | TGTGCCAGCAGTTACTCTCCAGCGCCGACCTACGAGCAGTACTTC | TRBV6-5 | 15 | few | - | TRBJ2-7
CASSMFSGNEQYF | TGTGCCAGTAGTATGTTTAGTGGTAACGAGCAGTACTTC | TRBV19 | 13 | - | - | TRBJ2-7
CASSPTLGRQAKNIQYF | TGTGCCAGCAGCCCTACCCTGGGCCGGCAAGCCAAAAACATTCAGTACTTC | TRBV27 | 17 | - | - | TRBJ2-4
CASSGLAGASNEQFF | TGTGCCAGCAGTGGGTTAGCGGGAGCTTCCAATGAGCAGTTCTTC | TRBV6-1 | 15 | - | TRBD2 | TRBJ2-1
CASSEAISYEQYF | TGTGCCAGCAGTGAGGCCATCTCCTACGAGCAGTACTTC | TRBV6-1 | 13 | - | - | TRBJ2-7
CAWSGTGGAAFF | TGTGCCTGGAGTGGGACAGGGGGTGCTGCTTTCTTT | TRBV30 | 12 | - | TRBD1 | TRBJ1-1
CASSAGTRTNEQFF | TGTGCCAGCAGTGCCGGGACTAGAACCAATGAGCAGTTCTTC | TRBV2 | 14 | - | TRBD2 | TRBJ2-1
CASSRTVESGGTQYF | TGTGCCAGCAGCCGGACCGTCGAGTCGGGGGGGACCCAGTACTTC | TRBV13 | 15 | - | TRBD2 | TRBJ2-5
CASSHRTGGSGETQYF | TGCGCCAGCAGCCACCGGACGGGAGGTTCCGGGGAGACCCAGTACTTC | TRBV4-1 | 16 | once | TRBD2 | TRBJ2-5
CATSTRGAGANVLTF | TGTGCCACCAGCACTCGGGGGGCTGGGGCCAACGTCCTGACTTTC | TRBV15 | 15 | few | TRBD2 | TRBJ2-6
CASSLGQGAGEKLFF | TGTGCCAGCAGTTTGGGACAGGGGGCGGGTGAAAAACTGTTTTTT | TRBV27 | 15 | - | TRBD1 | TRBJ1-4
CASSLGGQGILAVQFF | TGTGCCAGCAGCTTAGGGGGACAGGGGATACTAGCGGTGCAGTTCTTC | TRBV7-9 | 16 | - | TRBD1 | TRBJ2-1
CASIRQGAGTGELFF | TGTGCCAGCATCCGACAGGGGGCGGGGACCGGGGAGCTGTTTTTT | TRBV6-1 | 15 | - | TRBD1 | TRBJ2-2
CASSESGGYEQYF | TGCGCCAGCAGCGAGTCGGGGGGGTACGAGCAGTACTTC | TRBV10-1 | 13 | - | TRBD2 | TRBJ2-7
CASSPESGRVIYEQYF | TGTGCCAGCTCACCGGAGAGCGGGAGAGTCATCTACGAGCAGTACTTC | TRBV18 | 16 | - | TRBD2 | TRBJ2-7
CASSVGGQGGYTF | TGTGCCAGCAGTGTCGGGGGTCAGGGTGGCTACACCTTC | TRBV6-1 | 13 | few | - | TRBJ1-2
CASSSGLAGYNEQFF | TGTGCCAGCAGCTCGGGACTAGCGGGTTACAATGAGCAGTTCTTC | TRBV11-2 | 15 | - | TRBD2 | TRBJ2-1
CASSSVSGRYEQYF | TGCGCCAGCAGCAGCGTTAGCGGGAGGTACGAGCAGTACTTC | TRBV5-1 | 14 | - | TRBD2 | TRBJ2-7
CASSREPGDSGNTIYF | TGTGCCAGCAGTCGAGAACCCGGGGACTCTGGAAACACCATATATTTT | TRBV9 | 16 | - | - | TRBJ1-3
CASSLGRLNTIYF | TGTGCCAGCAGCTTAGGCAGGTTAAACACCATATATTTT | TRBV7-2 | 13 | - | - | TRBJ1-3
CASSAPRGGRVGDTQYF | TGTGCCAGCAGCGCTCCGAGGGGCGGGAGGGTTGGAGATACGCAGTATTTT | TRBV9 | 17 | - | TRBD2 | TRBJ2-3
CASSEITGAPFHGYTF | TGTGCCAGCAGTGAAATTACAGGGGCGCCTTTCCATGGCTACACCTTC | TRBV2 | 16 | - | TRBD1 | TRBJ1-2
CASRGQGVGETQYF | TGTGCCAGCCGGGGACAGGGGGTAGGGGAGACCCAGTACTTC | TRBV6-1 | 14 | - | TRBD1 | TRBJ2-5
CSVDTGFGEQYF | TGCAGCGTTGATACAGGGTTTGGCGAGCAGTACTTC | TRBV29-1 | 12 | - | - | TRBJ2-7
CASSDTSVAKNIQYF | TGCGCCAGCAGCGACACGAGTGTGGCCAAAAACATTCAGTACTTC | TRBV5-1 | 15 | few | - | TRBJ2-4
CASSLGRGRGMDEQYF | TGTGCCAGCAGTTTAGGACGCGGCAGGGGTATGGACGAGCAGTACTTC | TRBV27 | 16 | - | - | TRBJ2-7
CAWSGDSRGSNQPQHF | TGTGCCTGGAGCGGGGACAGCCGAGGGAGCAATCAGCCCCAGCATTTT | TRBV30 | 16 | - | TRBD1 | TRBJ1-5
CASSLPSGAGELFF | TGTGCCAGCAGCTTACCTAGCGGGGCCGGGGAGCTGTTTTTT | TRBV7-6 | 14 | - | TRBD2 | TRBJ2-2